Given below is one TCR beta chain in context. These data belong to a study of T cell changes during pregnancy in multiple sclerosis. The protocol was immunoSEQ multiplex PCR, while the TCRdb copy is restricted to in-frame clones and leaves out a portion. The sample lists almost 50,000 clones, nearly 95% occurring once. The V and J ends lost 8 bases and 0 bases respectively, with 8 bases between them. CDR1 and CDR2 (germline): SGHVS, FQNEAQ. This CDR3 comprises 12 residues. The genes are TRBV7-8 and TRBJ2-7; tentative D call: TRBD2 (5 bases). The clonotype comes from a female donor with multiple sclerosis, enrolled in a pregnancy study. The source material was peripheral blood, sampled after pregnancy. Here the CDR3 reads CASAAGSYEQYF. For the CDR3, the DNA is TGTGCCAGCGCCGCGGGCTCCTACGAGCAGTACTTC.